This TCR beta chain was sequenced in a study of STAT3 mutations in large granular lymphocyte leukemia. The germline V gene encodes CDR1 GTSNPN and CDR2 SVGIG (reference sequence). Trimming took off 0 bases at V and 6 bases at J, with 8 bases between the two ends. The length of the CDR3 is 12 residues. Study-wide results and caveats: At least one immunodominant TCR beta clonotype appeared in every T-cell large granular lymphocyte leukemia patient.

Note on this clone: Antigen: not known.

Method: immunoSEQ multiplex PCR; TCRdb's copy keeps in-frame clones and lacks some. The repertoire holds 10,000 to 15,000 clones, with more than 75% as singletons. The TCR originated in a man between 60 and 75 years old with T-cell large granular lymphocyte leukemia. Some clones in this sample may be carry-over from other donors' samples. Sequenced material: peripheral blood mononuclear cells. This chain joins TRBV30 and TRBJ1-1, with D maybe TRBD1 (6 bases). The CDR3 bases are TGTGCCTGGAGTGTAAAGGGGGCTGAAGCTTTCTTT. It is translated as CAWSVKGAEAFF.